This T cell receptor beta chain was sequenced for a study of OX40 agonist ivuxolimab in advanced cancers. The protocol was immunoSEQ multiplex PCR, while the TCRdb copy is restricted to in-frame clones and leaves out a portion. The sample has over 90,000 clones, roughly 94% seen once. Overall study results and limits: Clonal expansion by week 6 occurred in CD4+ and CD8+ blood T cells (at 0.1 to 3.0 mg/kg).

Losses at the gene ends were 1 base for V and 2 bases for J; bases not matched to a gene: 9. CDR3 length equals 17 residues. Germline CDR1 SGHNT, CDR2 YYREEE (reference sequence). On this clone itself: Its specificity is unknown.

The source of this sequence is an adult with an advanced solid tumor such as melanoma, head and neck, liver or kidney cancer. The sample was CD4+ or CD8+ T cells sorted from blood, taken in a trial of the OX40 agonist ivuxolimab. The chain uses TRBV5-4 and TRBJ2-3; 8 bases match TRBD2. CDR3 bases: TGTGCCAGCAGCTTGTACGGGCGGGGGGCCAACACAGATACGCAGTATTTT. Amino acid sequence: CASSLYGRGANTDTQYF.